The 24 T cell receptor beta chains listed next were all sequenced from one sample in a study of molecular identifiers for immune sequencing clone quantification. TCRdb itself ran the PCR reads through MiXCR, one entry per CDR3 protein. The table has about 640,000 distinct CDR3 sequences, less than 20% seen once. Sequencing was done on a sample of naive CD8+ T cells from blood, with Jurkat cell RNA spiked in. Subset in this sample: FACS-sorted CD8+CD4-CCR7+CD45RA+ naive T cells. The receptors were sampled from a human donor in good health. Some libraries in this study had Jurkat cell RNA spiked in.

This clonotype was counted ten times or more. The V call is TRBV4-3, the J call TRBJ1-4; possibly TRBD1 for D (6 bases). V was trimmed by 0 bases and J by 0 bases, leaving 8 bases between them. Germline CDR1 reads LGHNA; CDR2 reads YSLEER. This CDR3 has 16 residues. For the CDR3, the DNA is TGCGCCAGCAGCCAAGATCGGACAGCAACTAATGAAAAACTGTTTTTT. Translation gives CASSQDRTATNEKLFF.

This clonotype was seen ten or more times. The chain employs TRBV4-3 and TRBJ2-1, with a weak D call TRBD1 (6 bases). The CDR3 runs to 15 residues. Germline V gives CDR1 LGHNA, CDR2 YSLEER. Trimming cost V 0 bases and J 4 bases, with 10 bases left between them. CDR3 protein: CASSQDTGIYNEQFF. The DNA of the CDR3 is TGCGCCAGCAGCCAAGATACAGGGATATACAATGAGCAGTTCTTC.

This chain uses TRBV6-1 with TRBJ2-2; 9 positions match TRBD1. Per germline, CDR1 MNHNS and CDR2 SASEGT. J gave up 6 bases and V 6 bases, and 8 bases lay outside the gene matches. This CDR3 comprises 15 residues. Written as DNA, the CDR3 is TGTGCCAGCAGCGGGGACAGGGAGGTTGCCGGGGAGCTGTTTTTT. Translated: CASSGDREVAGELFF.

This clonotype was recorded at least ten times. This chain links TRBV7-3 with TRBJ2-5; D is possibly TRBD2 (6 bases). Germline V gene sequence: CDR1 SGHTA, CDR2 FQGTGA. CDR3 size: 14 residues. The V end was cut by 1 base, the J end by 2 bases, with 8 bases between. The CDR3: CASSLSREQETQYF. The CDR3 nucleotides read TGTGCCAGCAGCTTAAGTCGGGAGCAAGAGACCCAGTACTTC. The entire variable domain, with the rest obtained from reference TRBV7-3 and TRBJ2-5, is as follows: GAGVSQTPSNKVTEKGKYVELRCDPISGHTALYWYRQSLGQGPEFLIYFQGTGAADDSGLPNDRFFAVRPEGSVSTLKIQRTERGDSAVYLCASSLSREQETQYFGPGTRLLVL.

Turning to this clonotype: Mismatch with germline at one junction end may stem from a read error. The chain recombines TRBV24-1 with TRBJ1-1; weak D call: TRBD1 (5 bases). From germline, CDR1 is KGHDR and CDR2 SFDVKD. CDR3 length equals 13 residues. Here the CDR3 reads CDTSDRQFPRAFF. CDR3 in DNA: TGTGACACCAGCGACCGACAGTTCCCGAGGGCTTTCTTT.

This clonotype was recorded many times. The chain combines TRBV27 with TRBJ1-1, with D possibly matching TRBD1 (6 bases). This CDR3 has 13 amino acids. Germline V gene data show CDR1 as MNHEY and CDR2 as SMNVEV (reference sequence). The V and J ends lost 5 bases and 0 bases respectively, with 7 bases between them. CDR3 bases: TGTGCCAGCAGTGGGGACATGAACACTGAAGCTTTCTTT. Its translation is CASSGDMNTEAFF.

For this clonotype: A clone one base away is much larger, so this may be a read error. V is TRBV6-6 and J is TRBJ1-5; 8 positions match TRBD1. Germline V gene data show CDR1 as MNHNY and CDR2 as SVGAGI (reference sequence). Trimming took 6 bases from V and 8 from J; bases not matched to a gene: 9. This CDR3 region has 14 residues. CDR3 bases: TGTGCCAGCAGCCACGGACAGGGATTAGAGCCCCAGCATTTT. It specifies CASSHGQGLEPQHF.

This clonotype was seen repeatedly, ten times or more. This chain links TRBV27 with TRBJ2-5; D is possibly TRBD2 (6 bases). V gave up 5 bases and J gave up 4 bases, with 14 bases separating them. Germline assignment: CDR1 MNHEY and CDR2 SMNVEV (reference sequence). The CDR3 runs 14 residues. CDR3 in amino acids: CASSTTGGGETQYF. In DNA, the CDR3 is TGTGCCAGCAGTACCACCGGGGGAGGAGAGACCCAGTACTTC.

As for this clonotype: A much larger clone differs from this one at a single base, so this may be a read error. Here the CDR3 DNA reads TGTGCCAGCGGGCAAACCGGGACAGGGGGCTCTGGAAACACCATATATTTT. Translation: CASGQTGTGGSGNTIYF. This chain links TRBV5-6 with TRBJ1-3, with 11 bases fitting TRBD1. In germline, CDR1 is SGHDT, CDR2 YYEEEE. This CDR3 spans 17 amino acids. Trimming cost V 7 bases and J 0 bases; bases outside gene matches: 9.

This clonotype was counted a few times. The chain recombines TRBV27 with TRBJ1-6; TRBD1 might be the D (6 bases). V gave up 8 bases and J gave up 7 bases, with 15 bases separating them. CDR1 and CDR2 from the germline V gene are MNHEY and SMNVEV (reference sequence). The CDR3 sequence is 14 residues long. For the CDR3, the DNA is TGTGCCAGCTTCGGAGGGGGGGGAAATTCACCCCTCCACTTT. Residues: CASFGGGGNSPLHF.

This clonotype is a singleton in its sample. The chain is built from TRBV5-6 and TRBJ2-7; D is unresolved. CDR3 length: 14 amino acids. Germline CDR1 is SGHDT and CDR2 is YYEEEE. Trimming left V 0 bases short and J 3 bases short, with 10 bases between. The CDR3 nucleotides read TGTGCCAGCAGCTTGGGGCAAACGTACTACGAGCAGTACTTC. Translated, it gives CASSLGQTYYEQYF.

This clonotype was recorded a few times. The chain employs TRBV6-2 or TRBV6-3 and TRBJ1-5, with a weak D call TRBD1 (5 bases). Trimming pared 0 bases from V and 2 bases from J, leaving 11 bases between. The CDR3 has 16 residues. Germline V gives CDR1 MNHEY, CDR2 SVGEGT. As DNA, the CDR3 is TGTGCCAGCAGTTACTCGGAGGGGCGCGGCAATCAGCCCCAGCATTTT. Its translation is CASSYSEGRGNQPQHF.

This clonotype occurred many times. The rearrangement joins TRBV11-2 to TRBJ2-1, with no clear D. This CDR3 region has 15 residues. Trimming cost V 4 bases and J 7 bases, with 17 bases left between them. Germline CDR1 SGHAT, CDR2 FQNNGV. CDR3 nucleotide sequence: TGTGCCAGCAGCTCCTACCTGGCTCGTTCAAATGAGCAGTTCTTC. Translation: CASSSYLARSNEQFF.

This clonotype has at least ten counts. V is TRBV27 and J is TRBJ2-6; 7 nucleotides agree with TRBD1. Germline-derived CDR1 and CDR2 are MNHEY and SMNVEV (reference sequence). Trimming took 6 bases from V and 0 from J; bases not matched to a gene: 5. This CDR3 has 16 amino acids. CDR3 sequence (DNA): TGTGCCAGCAGAGGGGGCTTGGGCTCTGGGGCCAACGTCCTGACTTTC. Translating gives CASRGGLGSGANVLTF.

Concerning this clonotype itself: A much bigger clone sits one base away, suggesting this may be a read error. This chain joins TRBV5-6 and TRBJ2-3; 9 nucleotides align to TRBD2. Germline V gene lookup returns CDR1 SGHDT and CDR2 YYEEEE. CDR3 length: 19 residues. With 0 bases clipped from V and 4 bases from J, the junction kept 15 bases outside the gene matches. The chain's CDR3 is CASSLAPSGAPTGADTQYF. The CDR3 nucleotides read TGTGCCAGCAGCTTGGCCCCTAGCGGGGCCCCTACCGGGGCAGATACGCAGTATTTT.

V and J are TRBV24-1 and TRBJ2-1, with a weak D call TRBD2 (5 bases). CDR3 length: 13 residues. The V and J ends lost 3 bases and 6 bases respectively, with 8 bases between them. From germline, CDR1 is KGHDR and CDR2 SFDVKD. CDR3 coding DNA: TGTGCCACCAGTGATGGACTCTCCAATGAGCAGTTCTTC. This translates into CATSDGLSNEQFF.

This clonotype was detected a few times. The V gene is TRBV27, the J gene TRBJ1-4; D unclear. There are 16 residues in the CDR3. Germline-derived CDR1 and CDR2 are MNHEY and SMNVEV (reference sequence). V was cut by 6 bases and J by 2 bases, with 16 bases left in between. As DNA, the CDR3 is TGTGCCAGCAGCAACTATCGAACCGGGACTAATGAAAAACTGTTTTTT. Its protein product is CASSNYRTGTNEKLFF.

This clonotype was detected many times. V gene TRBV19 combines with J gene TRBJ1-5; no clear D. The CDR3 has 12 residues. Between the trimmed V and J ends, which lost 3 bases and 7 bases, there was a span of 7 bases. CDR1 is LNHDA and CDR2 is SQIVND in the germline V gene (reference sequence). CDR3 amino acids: CASSIWRQPQHF. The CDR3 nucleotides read TGTGCCAGTAGTATTTGGCGGCAGCCCCAGCATTTT.

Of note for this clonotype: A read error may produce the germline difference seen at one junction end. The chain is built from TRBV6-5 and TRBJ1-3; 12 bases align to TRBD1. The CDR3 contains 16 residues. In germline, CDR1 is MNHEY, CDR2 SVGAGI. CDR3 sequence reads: CASSEGQGAFGDTIYF. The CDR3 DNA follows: TGTGCCAGCAGTGAGGGACAGGGGGCTTTTGGAGACACCATATATTTT.

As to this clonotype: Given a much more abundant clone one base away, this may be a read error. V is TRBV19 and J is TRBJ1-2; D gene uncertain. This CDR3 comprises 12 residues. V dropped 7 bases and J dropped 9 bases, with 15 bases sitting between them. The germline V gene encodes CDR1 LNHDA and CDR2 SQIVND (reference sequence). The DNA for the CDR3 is TGTGCCAGTAATCCAGGAGGCCATAGCTACACCTTC. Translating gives CASNPGGHSYTF.

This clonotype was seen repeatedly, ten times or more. CDR3 loop: CASSWDGAYGYTF. DNA for the CDR3: TGTGCCAGCAGTTGGGACGGTGCCTATGGCTACACCTTC. The chain uses TRBV27 and TRBJ1-2; D perhaps matches TRBD1 (5 bases). The CDR3 is 13 residues long. V was shortened by 4 bases and J by 4 bases, with 10 bases between the two germline ends. From germline, CDR1 is MNHEY and CDR2 SMNVEV (reference sequence).

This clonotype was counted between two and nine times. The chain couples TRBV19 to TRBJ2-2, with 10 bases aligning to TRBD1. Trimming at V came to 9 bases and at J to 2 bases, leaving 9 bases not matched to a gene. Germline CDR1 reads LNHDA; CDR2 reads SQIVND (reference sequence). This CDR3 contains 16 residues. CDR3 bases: TGTGCCAGCTGCGACGGGGACAGGGGAAACACCGGGGAGCTGTTTTTT. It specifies CASCDGDRGNTGELFF.

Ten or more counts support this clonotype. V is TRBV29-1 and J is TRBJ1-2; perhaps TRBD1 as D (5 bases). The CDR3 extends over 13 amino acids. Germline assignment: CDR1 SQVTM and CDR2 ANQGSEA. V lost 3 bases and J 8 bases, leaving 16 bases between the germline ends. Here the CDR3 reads CSVEGESSRGYTF. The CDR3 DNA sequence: TGCAGCGTTGAGGGGGAATCGTCTAGGGGCTACACCTTC.

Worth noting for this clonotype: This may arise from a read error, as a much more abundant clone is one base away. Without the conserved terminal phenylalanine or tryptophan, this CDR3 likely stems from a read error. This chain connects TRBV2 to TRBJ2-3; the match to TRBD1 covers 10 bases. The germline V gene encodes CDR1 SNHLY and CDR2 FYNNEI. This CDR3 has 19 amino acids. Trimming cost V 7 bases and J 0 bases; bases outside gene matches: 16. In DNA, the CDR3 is TGTGCCAGCACAATTGGCGGGACAGGGGTGACTCCTAGCACAGATACGCAGTATCTT. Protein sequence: CASTIGGTGVTPSTDTQYL.